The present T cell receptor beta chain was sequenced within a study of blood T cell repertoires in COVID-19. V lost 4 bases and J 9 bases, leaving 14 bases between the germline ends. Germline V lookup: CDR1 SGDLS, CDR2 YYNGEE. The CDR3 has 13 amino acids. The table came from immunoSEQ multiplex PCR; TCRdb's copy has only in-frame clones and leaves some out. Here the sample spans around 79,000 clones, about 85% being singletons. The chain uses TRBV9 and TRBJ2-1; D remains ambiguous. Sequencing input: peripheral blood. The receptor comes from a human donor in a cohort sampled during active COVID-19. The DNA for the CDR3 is TGTGCCAGCAGCCCCACCCCCTTAGTTGAGCAGTTCTTC. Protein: CASSPTPLVEQFF. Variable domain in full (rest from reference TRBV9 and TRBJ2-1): DSGVTQTPKHLITATGQRVTLRCSPRSGDLSVYWYQQSLDQGLQFLIQYYNGEERAKGNILERFSAQQFPDLHSELNLSSLELGDSALYFCASSPTPLVEQFFGPGTRLTVL.